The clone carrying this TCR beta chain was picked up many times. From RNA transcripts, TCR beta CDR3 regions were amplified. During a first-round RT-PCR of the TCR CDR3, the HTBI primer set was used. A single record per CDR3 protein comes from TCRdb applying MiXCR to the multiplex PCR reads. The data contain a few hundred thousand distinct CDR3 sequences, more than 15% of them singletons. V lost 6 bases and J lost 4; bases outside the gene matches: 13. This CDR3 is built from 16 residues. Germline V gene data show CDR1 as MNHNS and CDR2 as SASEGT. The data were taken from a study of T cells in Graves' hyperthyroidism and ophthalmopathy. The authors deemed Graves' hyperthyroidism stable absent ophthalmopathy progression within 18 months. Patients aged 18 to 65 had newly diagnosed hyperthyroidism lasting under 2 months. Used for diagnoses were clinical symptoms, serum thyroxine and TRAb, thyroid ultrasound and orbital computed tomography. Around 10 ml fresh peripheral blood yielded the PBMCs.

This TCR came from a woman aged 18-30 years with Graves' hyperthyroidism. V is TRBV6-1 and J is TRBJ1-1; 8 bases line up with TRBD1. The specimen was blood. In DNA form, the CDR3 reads TGTGCCAGCAGACTCCACCAGGCAGGGGGCCGCACTGAAGCTTTCTTT. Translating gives CASRLHQAGGRTEAFF.